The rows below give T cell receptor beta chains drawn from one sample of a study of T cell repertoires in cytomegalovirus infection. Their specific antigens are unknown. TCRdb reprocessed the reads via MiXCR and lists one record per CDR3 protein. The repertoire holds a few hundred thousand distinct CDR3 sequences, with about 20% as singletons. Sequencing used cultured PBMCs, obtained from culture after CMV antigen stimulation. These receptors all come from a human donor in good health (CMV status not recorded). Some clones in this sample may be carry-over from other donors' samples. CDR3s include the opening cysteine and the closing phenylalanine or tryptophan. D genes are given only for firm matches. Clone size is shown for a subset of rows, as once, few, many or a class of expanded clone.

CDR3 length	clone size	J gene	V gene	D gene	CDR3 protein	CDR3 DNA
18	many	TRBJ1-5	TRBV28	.	CASSPPKQGLGGNQPQHF	TGTGCCAGCAGTCCCCCCAAGCAGGGCCTGGGAGGCAATCAGCCCCAGCATTTT
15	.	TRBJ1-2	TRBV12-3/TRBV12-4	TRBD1	CASSFPGTGRGGYTF	TGTGCCAGCAGTTTCCCCGGGACAGGCAGGGGTGGCTACACCTTC
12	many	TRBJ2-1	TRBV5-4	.	CASMKGNNEQFF	TGTGCCAGCATGAAAGGAAACAATGAGCAGTTCTTC
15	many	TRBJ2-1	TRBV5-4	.	CASSSPASTYNEQFF	TGTGCCAGCAGCTCCCCGGCTAGTACTTACAATGAGCAGTTCTTC
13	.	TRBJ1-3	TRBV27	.	CASSSTGGGTIYF	TGTGCCAGCAGTTCGACAGGTGGAGGCACCATATATTTT
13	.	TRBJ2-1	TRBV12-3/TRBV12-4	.	CASSEGGADEQFF	TGTGCCAGCAGTGAGGGAGGTGCTGATGAGCAGTTCTTC
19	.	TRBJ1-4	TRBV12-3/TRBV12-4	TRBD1	CASSLQTGTGGSTNEKLFF	TGTGCCAGCAGTTTACAGACCGGGACAGGGGGCTCAACTAATGAAAAACTGTTTTTT
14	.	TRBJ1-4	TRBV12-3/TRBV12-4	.	CASSSPRDPPKLFF	TGTGCCAGCAGCTCCCCTCGGGACCCTCCAAAACTGTTTTTT
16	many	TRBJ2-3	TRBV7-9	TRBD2	CASSFSLAGEADTQYF	TGTGCCAGCAGCTTCTCTCTAGCGGGAGAAGCAGATACGCAGTATTTT
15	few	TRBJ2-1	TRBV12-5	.	CASGALGGTYNEQFF	TGTGCTAGTGGTGCACTTGGGGGGACCTACAATGAGCAGTTCTTC
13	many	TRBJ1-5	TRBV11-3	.	CASSPDSNQPQHF	TGTGCCAGCAGCCCCGATAGCAATCAGCCCCAGCATTTT
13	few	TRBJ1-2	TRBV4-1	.	CASSPQTLYGYTF	TGCGCCAGCAGCCCACAGACCTTGTATGGCTACACCTTC
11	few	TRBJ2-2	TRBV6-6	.	CASFGAGELFF	TGTGCCAGCTTTGGGGCCGGGGAGCTGTTTTTT
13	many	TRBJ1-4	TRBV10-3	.	CATGMGFREKLFF	TGTGCCACTGGGATGGGGTTTCGAGAAAAACTGTTTTTT
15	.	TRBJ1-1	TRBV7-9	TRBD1	CASSGGQGRHTEAFF	TGTGCCAGCAGCGGGGGACAGGGGCGCCACACTGAAGCTTTCTTT
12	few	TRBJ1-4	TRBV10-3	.	CAISRGGEKLFF	TGTGCCATCAGCCGAGGAGGCGAAAAACTGTTTTTT
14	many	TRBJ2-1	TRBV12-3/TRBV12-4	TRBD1	CASSFGQGAYEQFF	TGTGCCAGCAGTTTTGGACAGGGGGCGTATGAGCAGTTCTTC
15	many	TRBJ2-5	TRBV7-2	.	CASSLEGRRQETQYF	TGTGCCAGCAGCTTAGAGGGACGTCGCCAAGAGACCCAGTACTTC
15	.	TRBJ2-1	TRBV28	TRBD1	CASSRPGQGISEQFF	TGTGCCAGCAGTCGCCCGGGACAGGGGATCAGTGAGCAGTTCTTC
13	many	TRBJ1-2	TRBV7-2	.	CASRYPQGYGYTF	TGTGCCAGCAGATATCCACAGGGCTATGGCTACACCTTC
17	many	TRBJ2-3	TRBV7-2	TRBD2	CASSLVRTSGPEDTQYF	TGTGCCAGCAGCTTAGTTCGGACTAGCGGACCAGAAGATACGCAGTATTTT
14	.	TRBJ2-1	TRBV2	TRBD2	CASTVLAGYNEQFF	TGTGCCAGCACAGTTCTAGCGGGCTACAATGAGCAGTTCTTC
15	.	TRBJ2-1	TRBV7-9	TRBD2	CASSPSGRSDNEQFF	TGTGCCAGCAGCCCTAGCGGGAGGAGCGACAATGAGCAGTTCTTC
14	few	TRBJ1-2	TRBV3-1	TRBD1	CASSRGQGDNGYTF	TGTGCCAGCAGCCGGGGACAGGGGGACAATGGCTACACCTTC
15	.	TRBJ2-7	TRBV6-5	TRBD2	CASSYGGSGRYEQYF	TGTGCCAGCAGTTACGGCGGGAGTGGGCGGTACGAGCAGTACTTC
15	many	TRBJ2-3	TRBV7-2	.	CASSWGLGPGDTQYF	TGTGCCAGCAGCTGGGGACTCGGCCCGGGAGATACGCAGTATTTT
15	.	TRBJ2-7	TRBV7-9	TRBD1	CASSEAPGQGYEQYF	TGTGCCAGCAGCGAAGCCCCGGGACAGGGATATGAGCAGTACTTC
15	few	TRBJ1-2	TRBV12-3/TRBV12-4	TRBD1	CASSLRGDRYYGYTF	TGTGCCAGCAGTTTAAGGGGGGACAGGTACTATGGCTACACCTTC
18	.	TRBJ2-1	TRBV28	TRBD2	CASSSTSGRLGVAGEQFF	TGTGCCAGCAGCTCTACTAGCGGGAGATTAGGAGTAGCCGGTGAGCAGTTCTTC
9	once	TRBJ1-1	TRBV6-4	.	CARDSEAFF	TGTGCCAGAGACAGCGAAGCTTTCTTT
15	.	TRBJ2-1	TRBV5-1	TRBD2	CASSLGASGSNEQFF	TGCGCCAGCAGCTTGGGGGCTAGCGGGAGTAATGAGCAGTTCTTC
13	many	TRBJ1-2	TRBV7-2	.	CASSLSRQEQYTF	TGTGCCAGCAGCTTATCCCGACAGGAGCAATACACCTTC
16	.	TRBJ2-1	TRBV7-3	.	CASSSSWESSYNEQFF	TGTGCCAGCAGCTCTTCTTGGGAGAGCTCCTACAATGAGCAGTTCTTC
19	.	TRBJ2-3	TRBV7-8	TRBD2	CASSLRQLAGTDYTDTQYF	TGTGCCAGCAGCTTAAGGCAACTAGCGGGGACTGACTACACAGATACGCAGTATTTT
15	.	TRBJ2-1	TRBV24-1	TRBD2	CATSDLLAGVNEQFF	TGTGCCACCAGTGATTTACTAGCGGGAGTCAATGAGCAGTTCTTC
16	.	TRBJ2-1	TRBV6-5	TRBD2	CASSYSGLAGGSEQFF	TGTGCCAGCAGTTACTCAGGACTAGCGGGAGGGAGTGAGCAGTTCTTC
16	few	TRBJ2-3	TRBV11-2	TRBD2	CASRGGGAGVSDTQYF	TGTGCCAGCAGGGGTGGGGGAGCGGGAGTTTCAGATACGCAGTATTTT
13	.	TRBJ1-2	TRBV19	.	CASSIDTNYGYTF	TGTGCCAGTAGTATAGATACGAACTATGGCTACACCTTC
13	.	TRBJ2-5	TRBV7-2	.	CASRPGNQETQYF	TGTGCCAGCAGACCGGGAAACCAAGAGACCCAGTACTTC
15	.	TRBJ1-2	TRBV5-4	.	CASSNRGGAIYGYTF	TGTGCCAGCAGCAATCGAGGGGGTGCGATCTATGGCTACACCTTC
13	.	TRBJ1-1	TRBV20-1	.	CSARLTGNNEAFF	TGCAGTGCTAGACTCACAGGGAACAATGAAGCTTTCTTT
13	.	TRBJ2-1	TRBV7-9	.	CASSLGRVDEQFF	TGTGCCAGCAGCTTAGGTAGGGTGGATGAGCAGTTCTTC
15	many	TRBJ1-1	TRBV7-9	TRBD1	CASSPKTGSNTEAFF	TGTGCCAGCAGCCCCAAGACAGGGTCGAACACTGAAGCTTTCTTT
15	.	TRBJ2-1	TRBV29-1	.	CSVGSLASRDNEQFF	TGCAGCGTTGGCTCCCTAGCGAGCCGTGACAATGAGCAGTTCTTC